Reported below is one TCR beta chain. This clone's antigen is unknown. The record has no base qualities; no much larger clone is one base away. The data were taken from a study of CDR3 diversity in severe acne (dated by TCRdb to between 2018 and 2021). Libraries were made using PCR. Sequencing was carried out with an Illumina HiSeq 2000. TCRdb ran its own pipeline on the public reads, namely fastp trimming at Q25 and MiXCR clone calling, and kept in-frame beta chains. Every CDR3 protein is listed once, alongside the most common genes and DNA of its rows. The sample data list about 90,000 distinct CDR3 sequences, and approximately 54% of these were observed just once. The ten top clones hold around 10% of the sample. The sequenced material came from blood. The clonotype originates from a male donor with severe acne vulgaris.

The CDR3 region: CSVGLLRGRSYEQYF. The nucleotide sequence is TGCAGCGTCGGACTCCTGCGCGGGAGATCTTACGAGCAGTACTTC. The V gene is TRBV29-1 and the J gene is TRBJ2-7; 7 of the junction bases match TRBD2. Per the germline V gene, SQVTM is the CDR1 and ANQGSEA is the CDR2. From the cysteine through the phenylalanine, the CDR3 covers 15 amino acids. Only CDR3 DNA is held: 45 bases, read in frame from base 1. V is cut back by 6 bases and J by 4 bases, with 15 bases in the junction unmatched.